This T cell receptor (beta chain) derives from a study of T-cell reconstitution after alpha-beta-depleted transplantation in children. This clonotype was counted at least ten times. V lost 7 bases, J lost 4 bases, and 13 bases stayed unmatched. The germline gives CDR1 MDHEN, CDR2 SYDVKM. CDR3 length: 15 residues. For TCRbeta, the library was prepared with unique molecular identifiers. TCRdb re-derived calls from the PCR reads in MiXCR, one entry per CDR3 protein. The table records around 200,000 distinct CDR3 sequences, about 6.8% of them present only once. The input for sequencing was PBMCs from the stem cell graft donor, taken from the stem cell graft. This sequence was found in a human donor who donated a stem cell graft to a child with Wiskott-Aldrich syndrome. The J gene is TRBJ2-7, the V gene TRBV28, with 7 positions matching TRBD1. CDR3: CASNKFGQVKYEQYF. The DNA of the CDR3 is TGTGCCAGCAACAAATTTGGACAGGTCAAATACGAGCAGTACTTC.